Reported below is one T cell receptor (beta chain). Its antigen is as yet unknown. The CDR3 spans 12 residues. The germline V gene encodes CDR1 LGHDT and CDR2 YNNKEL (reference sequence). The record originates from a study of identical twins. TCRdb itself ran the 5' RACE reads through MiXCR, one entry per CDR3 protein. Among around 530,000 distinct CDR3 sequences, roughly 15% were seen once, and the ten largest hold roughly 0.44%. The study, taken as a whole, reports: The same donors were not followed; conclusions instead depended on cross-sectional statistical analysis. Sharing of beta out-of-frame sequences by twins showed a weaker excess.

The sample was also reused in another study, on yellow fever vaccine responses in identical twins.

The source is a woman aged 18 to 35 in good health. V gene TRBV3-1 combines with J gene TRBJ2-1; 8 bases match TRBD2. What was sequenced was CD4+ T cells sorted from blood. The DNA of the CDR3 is TGTGCTGCGGGGGGTACTATCAATGAGCAGTTCTTC. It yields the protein CAAGGTINEQFF.